One sample yielded the 25 T cell receptor beta chains listed below, sequenced in a study of blood T cell repertoires in COVID-19. Sequencing used immunoSEQ multiplex PCR; TCRdb keeps in-frame clones, though not all of them. Counted here are around 250,000 clones, roughly 85% occurring once; the ten biggest clones make up around 3.2%. What was sequenced was peripheral blood. Source of these receptors: a woman aged 18-29 years with acute or convalescent COVID-19.

The chain has TRBV28 and TRBJ2-2, with D hard to call. Germline CDR1 and CDR2: MDHEN and SYDVKM. V was trimmed by 7 bases and J by 1 base, leaving 16 bases between them. There are 16 residues in the CDR3. For the CDR3, the DNA is TGTGCCAGCAATTTGGTAAGAAGCCTGAACACCGGGGAGCTGTTTTTT. It yields the protein CASNLVRSLNTGELFF.

J is TRBJ2-1 and V is TRBV6-2 or TRBV6-3; unclear D gene. This CDR3 is built from 12 residues. The V end was cut by 2 bases, the J end by 6 bases, with 5 bases between. CDR1 MNHEY and CDR2 SVGEGT come from the germline V gene. The CDR3 loop reads CASSYPINEQFF. The CDR3 DNA is TGTGCCAGCAGTTACCCAATCAATGAGCAGTTCTTC.

This clone was counted a few times. The chain recombines TRBV27 with TRBJ2-7; tentatively, D is TRBD1 (5 bases). The CDR3 has 15 residues. V lost 4 bases and J 0 bases, leaving 13 bases between the germline ends. Germline values: CDR1 MNHEY, CDR2 SMNVEV (reference sequence). CDR3 in DNA: TGTGCCAGCAGTTCATTGACAGTAGACTCCTACGAGCAGTACTTC. It codes for CASSSLTVDSYEQYF.

The rearrangement joins TRBV27 to TRBJ2-7, with 11 bases aligning to TRBD2. V shed 7 bases, J shed 1 base, and the junction held 6 bases outside the gene matches. This CDR3 region has 15 residues. Germline CDR1 reads MNHEY; CDR2 reads SMNVEV (reference sequence). The CDR3 coding sequence is TGTGCCAGCACCATAACTAGCGGGAGATCCTACGAGCAGTACTTC. Translating it yields CASTITSGRSYEQYF.

V usage is TRBV5-1 and J usage is TRBJ2-5, with D possibly TRBD2 on 6 matching bases. The CDR3 runs 15 residues. Trimming took off 5 bases at V and 2 bases at J, with 16 bases between the two ends. Germline CDR1 SGHRS, CDR2 YFSETQ. The CDR3, as DNA: TGCGCCAGCAGGAGGGGTAGCGGAGTACAAGAGACCCAGTACTTC. This encodes CASRRGSGVQETQYF.

This clone has more than one count but fewer than ten. Other DNA sequences in this specimen translate into the identical CDR3. The V gene is TRBV5-1, the J gene TRBJ2-2; TRBD1 matches at 10 bases. V gave up 3 bases and J gave up 5 bases; unmatched junction bases: 1. The CDR3 spans 14 residues. CDR1 and CDR2 (germline): SGHRS, YFSETQ. The DNA of the CDR3 is TGCGCCAGCAGCTGGGGACAGGGGACCGGGGAGCTGTTTTTT. It is translated as CASSWGQGTGELFF.

This clone was detected once. The V call is TRBV19, the J call TRBJ1-3, with TRBD1 matching over 7 bases. Germline V CDR1 and CDR2: LNHDA, SQIVND (reference sequence). V gave up 8 bases and J gave up 4 bases; unmatched junction bases: 8. CDR3 length: 14 residues. The CDR3 nucleotides read TGTGCCAGTGGAAATACAGGGGCGGGAAACACCATATATTTT. Residues: CASGNTGAGNTIYF.

This clone was observed a single time. Other DNA sequences of this sample code for an identical CDR3. The CDR3 DNA follows: TGTGCCAGCTCACCTACTAGCGGCACAGATACGCAGTATTTT. Its protein product is CASSPTSGTDTQYF. The chain is built from TRBV18 and TRBJ2-3, with 7 bases fitting TRBD2. Germline lookup yields CDR1 KGHSH and CDR2 LQKENI. The CDR3 runs 14 residues. Trimming took 3 bases from V and 1 from J; bases not matched to a gene: 1.

In its sample, this clone was seen once. The chain combines TRBV28 with TRBJ2-1; a weak D match, TRBD1 (6 bases). Germline V gene lookup returns CDR1 MDHEN and CDR2 SYDVKM. The V and J ends lost 6 bases and 5 bases respectively, with 23 bases between them. This CDR3 spans 17 amino acids. CDR3 in amino acids: CASSNPPTGNINNEQFF. DNA of the CDR3: TGTGCCAGCAGCAACCCTCCTACAGGGAACATCAACAATGAGCAGTTCTTC.

The chain couples TRBV15 to TRBJ1-1; 7 bases map to TRBD1. The germline V gene has CDR1 LNHNV and CDR2 YYDKDF (reference sequence). This CDR3 has 14 residues. V was clipped by 1 base and J by 5 bases; unmatched bases: 4. CDR3: CATSRGDRDTEAFF. The CDR3 bases are TGTGCCACCAGCAGAGGTGACAGGGATACTGAAGCTTTCTTT. Full variable domain (remainder filled in from reference TRBV15 and TRBJ1-1): DAMVIQNPRYQVTQFGKPVTLSCSQTLNHNVMYWYQQKSSQAPKLLFHYYDKDFNNEADTPDNFQSRRPNTSFCFLDIRSPGLGDTAMYLCATSRGDRDTEAFFGQGTRLTVV.

This CDR3 is CASSYSGQNLYEQYF. The CDR3 nucleotides read TGTGCCAGCAGTTACTCGGGACAGAACCTCTACGAGCAGTACTTC. The rearrangement links TRBV6-5 to TRBJ2-7, with 7 bases matching TRBD1. Germline CDR1 is MNHEY and CDR2 is SVGAGI. The CDR3 loop spans 15 amino acids. J gave up 3 bases and V 0 bases, and 5 bases lay outside the gene matches.

This chain uses TRBV3-1 (or the pseudogene TRBV3-2) with TRBJ1-1; weak D call: TRBD1 (5 bases). V lost 1 base to trimming and J lost 8 bases, with 23 bases between them. The V gene's germline CDR1 is LGHDT and CDR2 YNNKEL (reference sequence). The CDR3 contains 17 residues. The CDR3 reads CASSQGKVDRIHFEAFF. CDR3 DNA sequence: TGTGCCAGCAGCCAAGGAAAAGTTGACAGAATCCACTTCGAAGCTTTCTTT.

The J gene is TRBJ2-7, the V gene TRBV4-3, with D hard to call. The CDR3 extends over 13 amino acids. Trimming stripped 2 bases from V and 3 bases from J, with 8 bases between. Germline V CDR1 and CDR2: LGHNA, YSLEER. The CDR3 here is CASSQTVYYEQYF. The CDR3, as DNA: TGCGCCAGCAGCCAAACGGTTTACTACGAGCAGTACTTC.

CDR3 sequence: CASSISPGTGELFF. DNA for the CDR3: TGTGCCAGTAGTATAAGCCCAGGTACCGGGGAGCTGTTTTTT. The chain carries TRBV19 and TRBJ2-2; unclear D gene. This CDR3 comprises 14 residues. V shed 2 bases and J shed 5 bases, with 9 bases lying between them. Germline V lookup: CDR1 LNHDA, CDR2 SQIVND (reference sequence).

The gene calls are TRBV30 and TRBJ1-2; 7 bases are shared with TRBD1. Germline-derived CDR1 and CDR2 are GTSNPN and SVGIG (reference sequence). V was clipped by 5 bases and J by 2 bases; unmatched bases: 11. This CDR3 has 15 residues. CDR3 in amino acids: CAWGGGTELNYGYTF. In DNA form, the CDR3 reads TGTGCCTGGGGGGGTGGGACAGAACTGAACTATGGCTACACCTTC.

This clone is a singleton in its sample. The rearrangement links TRBV18 to TRBJ2-1; 10 nucleotides match TRBD1. Losses at the gene ends were 5 bases for V and 8 bases for J; bases not matched to a gene: 9. The CDR3 runs to 15 residues. Looked up from germline, CDR1 is KGHSH and CDR2 is LQKENI. The CDR3 DNA reads TGTGCCAGCTCATCCCCGGGACAGGGGTGGGATGAGCAGTTCTTC. As protein: CASSSPGQGWDEQFF.

The rearrangement joins TRBV19 to TRBJ2-5; 8 bases fit TRBD2. The germline CDR1 and CDR2 sequences are LNHDA and SQIVND (reference sequence). The V and J ends lost 3 bases and 5 bases, in that order; junction bases with no gene match: 8. This CDR3 is built from 15 residues. The CDR3 region is CASSIIFGGRETQYF. As DNA, the CDR3 is TGTGCCAGTAGTATTATTTTCGGCGGGAGGGAGACCCAGTACTTC.

The chain joins TRBV28 to TRBJ1-1; TRBD1 aligns across 9 bases. J lost 2 bases, V lost 2 bases, and 9 bases had no gene match. Per germline, CDR1 MDHEN and CDR2 SYDVKM. The CDR3 length is 17 residues. The CDR3 loop reads CASSLRGTGRLNTEAFF. The CDR3 bases are TGTGCCAGCAGTTTAAGGGGGACAGGGAGGCTAAACACTGAAGCTTTCTTT.

The chain is built from TRBV24-1 and TRBJ2-1, with 16 bases identical to TRBD2. This CDR3 has 20 residues. Per germline, CDR1 KGHDR and CDR2 SFDVKD. J lost 4 bases, V lost 4 bases, and 12 bases had no gene match. CDR3 DNA sequence: TGTGCCACCAGTGAGTCGCCGGGACTAGCGGGAGGGGGGGCATACAATGAGCAGTTCTTC. Residues: CATSESPGLAGGGAYNEQFF.

The rearrangement links TRBV6-1 to TRBJ1-5; D uncertain. Germline V gives CDR1 MNHNS, CDR2 SASEGT. This CDR3 spans 15 amino acids. V was clipped by 3 bases and J by 0 bases, with 9 bases between them. The CDR3 region has the DNA TGTGCCAGCAGTGATAAGGAGTTTAGCAATCAGCCCCAGCATTTT. Protein product: CASSDKEFSNQPQHF.

V gene TRBV7-9 combines with J gene TRBJ1-2, with D unclear. Germline CDR1 and CDR2: SEHNR and FQNEAQ (reference sequence). The V end was cut by 5 bases, the J end by 0 bases, with 13 bases between. The CDR3 is 15 residues long. CDR3 loop: CASSLFTSANYGYTF. CDR3 in DNA: TGTGCCAGCAGCCTTTTTACATCAGCTAACTATGGCTACACCTTC.

This chain joins TRBV2 and TRBJ2-7; TRBD2 agrees at 7 bases. This CDR3 contains 14 residues. The V segment lost 5 bases and the J segment 6 bases; nucleotides outside the gene matches: 10. Per the germline V gene, CDR1 is SNHLY and CDR2 is FYNNEI. The CDR3 nucleotides read TGTGCCAGCAGTACGTTGGGGGGGTCCGGCGAGCAGTACTTC. This gives the protein CASSTLGGSGEQYF.

CDR3 sequence reads: CASSLDLAGGSDTQYF. In nucleotides, the CDR3 is TGTGCCAGCAGCTTGGACCTAGCGGGAGGATCGGATACGCAGTATTTT. The V call is TRBV5-8, the J call TRBJ2-3; TRBD2 aligns across 11 bases. The CDR3 is 16 amino acids. Germline trimming cut 0 bases from V and 6 bases from J; bases unmatched to any gene: 6. CDR1 is SGHTS and CDR2 is YDEGEE in the germline V gene.

The chain carries TRBV28 and TRBJ1-3; tentatively, D is TRBD1 (5 bases). The CDR3 has 16 amino acids. V shed 4 bases and J shed 2 bases, with 15 bases lying between them. Germline V gene lookup returns CDR1 MDHEN and CDR2 SYDVKM. The CDR3 loop is CASSSLLTGAGNTIYF. CDR3 DNA sequence: TGTGCCAGCAGTTCCCTACTAACGGGGGCTGGAAACACCATATATTTT.

Comment on this clone: At one end the junction does not follow the germline gene, possibly because of a read error. J is TRBJ1-1 and V is TRBV5-4, with 7 bases matching TRBD1. CDR1 is SGHNT and CDR2 is YYREEE in the germline V gene (reference sequence). The CDR3 length is 15 residues. The CDR3 coding sequence is TGTGCCAGCACCCCCTGGAGGGGGCCGAACATTGAAGCTTTCTTT. It yields the protein CASTPWRGPNIEAFF.